The 24 T cell receptor beta chains in this list originate from one sample, sequenced in a study of cytomegalovirus exposure and HLA in healthy donors. PCR involved 60 Vbeta and 13 Jbeta primers. Sequenced by immunoSEQ multiplex PCR; TCRdb stores in-frame clones only, minus some. The repertoire holds roughly 140,000 clones, with 70% to 85% as singletons. Sequencing used PBMCs. Every receptor here comes from a male donor in good health and CMV-seronegative.

The J gene is TRBJ1-1, the V gene TRBV6-1; TRBD1 agrees at 12 bases. J gave up 5 bases and V 6 bases, and 4 bases lay outside the gene matches. CDR3 length: 14 residues. Germline V gene sequence: CDR1 MNHNS, CDR2 SASEGT. This CDR3 reads CASRGQGARTEAFF. Written as DNA, the CDR3 is TGTGCCAGCAGGGGACAGGGGGCGAGGACTGAAGCTTTCTTT.

This chain links TRBV6-1 with TRBJ1-3, with D unclear. The CDR3 covers 15 residues. From germline, CDR1 is MNHNS and CDR2 SASEGT. The germline V and J ends were trimmed by 6 bases and 0 bases, with 12 bases remaining between them. CDR3 DNA sequence: TGTGCCAGCAGGGGCCCCTGGGTCTCTGGAAACACCATATATTTT. Translated: CASRGPWVSGNTIYF.

DNA of the CDR3: TGTGCCAGCTCACCACAGGGGGCCGGACCCTACGAGCAGTACTTC. Its protein is CASSPQGAGPYEQYF. The chain is built from TRBV18 and TRBJ2-7; TRBD1 matches at 7 bases. This CDR3 comprises 15 residues. Per germline, CDR1 KGHSH and CDR2 LQKENI. The junction had 5 bases not matched to a gene; V was cut back by 1 base and J by 2 bases. Based on the CDR3 plus reference TRBV18 and TRBJ2-7, the full variable domain is NAGVMQNPRHLVRRRGQEARLRCSPMKGHSHVYWYRQLPEEGLKFMVYLQKENIIDESGMPKERFSAEFPKEGPSILRIQQVVRGDSAAYFCASSPQGAGPYEQYFGPGTRLTVT.

The gene calls are TRBV5-1 and TRBJ1-2; 9 bases line up with TRBD1. The CDR3 is made up of 15 amino acids. Germline V lookup: CDR1 SGHRS, CDR2 YFSETQ. J lost 8 bases, V lost 1 base, and 9 bases had no gene match. The CDR3 coding sequence is TGCGCCAGCAGCTTGTGGGGGGACAGGGTTGACGGCTACACCTTC. Its translation is CASSLWGDRVDGYTF.

The genes are TRBV5-1 and TRBJ2-1; 7 bases agree with TRBD1. CDR1 and CDR2 (germline): SGHRS, YFSETQ. CDR3 length: 14 amino acids. J was trimmed by 9 bases and V by 4 bases; bases with no gene match: 10. The CDR3 sequence is CASSPLTGKGEQFF. CDR3 DNA sequence: TGCGCCAGCAGCCCGTTGACAGGGAAGGGTGAGCAGTTCTTC.

This clone was detected a few times. This chain connects TRBV14 to TRBJ1-1; D is possibly TRBD1 (6 bases). Germline assignment: CDR1 SGHDN and CDR2 FVKESK. With 4 bases removed from V and 1 base from J, the gap between germline ends came to 13 bases. The CDR3 is made up of 15 amino acids. CDR3 coding DNA: TGTGCCAGCAGCCCTTTGAGGGGGAGGAACACTGAAGCTTTCTTT. Translation: CASSPLRGRNTEAFF.

The V gene is TRBV11-2, the J gene TRBJ2-1; D is unclear. The CDR3 loop spans 13 amino acids. The V and J ends lost 6 bases and 3 bases respectively, with 9 bases between them. CDR1 is SGHAT, CDR2 FQNNGV, per germline. The CDR3 DNA is TGTGCCAGCAGTGGCAGGCACTACAATGAGCAGTTCTTC. Translating gives CASSGRHYNEQFF.

This chain links TRBV15 with TRBJ2-5; D might be TRBD1 (6 bases). The CDR3 runs 17 residues. Trimming left V 5 bases short and J 2 bases short, with 21 bases between. Germline CDR1 LNHNV, CDR2 YYDKDF (reference sequence). CDR3 sequence (DNA): TGTGCCACCAGCGCCGTAGGGACGGGAAGGGGGCAAGAGACCCAGTACTTC. This gives the protein CATSAVGTGRGQETQYF. The variable domain in full, with the rest retrieved from reference TRBV15 and TRBJ2-5, is DAMVIQNPRYQVTQFGKPVTLSCSQTLNHNVMYWYQQKSSQAPKLLFHYYDKDFNNEADTPDNFQSRRPNTSFCFLDIRSPGLGDTAMYLCATSAVGTGRGQETQYFGPGTRLLVL.

The chain uses TRBV19 and TRBJ2-1, with D perhaps TRBD2 (6 bases). The CDR3 runs 13 residues. Germline V CDR1 and CDR2: LNHDA, SQIVND (reference sequence). V dropped 5 bases and J dropped 9 bases, with 14 bases sitting between them. CDR3 coding DNA: TGTGCCAGTAGTGTCGGACTACGGAGTGAGCAGTTCTTC. This codes for CASSVGLRSEQFF. Drawing the rest from reference TRBV19 and TRBJ2-1, the complete variable domain is DGGITQSPKYLFRKEGQNVTLSCEQNLNHDAMYWYRQDPGQGLRLIYYSQIVNDFQKGDIAEGYSVSREKKESFPLTVTSAQKNPTAFYLCASSVGLRSEQFFGPGTRLTVL.

The J gene is TRBJ1-4, the V gene TRBV28; 7 bases align to TRBD1. V trimming: 6 bases; J trimming: 8 bases; junction bases outside the gene matches: 9. Germline CDR1 is MDHEN and CDR2 is SYDVKM. CDR3 length: 14 amino acids. CDR3 loop: CASSLQGVEEKLFF. CDR3 nucleotides: TGTGCCAGCAGCCTCCAGGGGGTGGAGGAAAAACTGTTTTTT.

This chain uses TRBV9 with TRBJ1-2; D is undetermined. The germline V gene has CDR1 SGDLS and CDR2 YYNGEE. This CDR3 comprises 15 residues. The V and J ends lost 2 bases and 4 bases respectively, with 15 bases between them. The CDR3 nucleotides read TGTGCCAGCAGCGTTGCACCGGGTCCTCCCTATGGCTACACCTTC. It specifies CASSVAPGPPYGYTF.

The chain joins TRBV11-1 to TRBJ2-2; 7 bases match TRBD1. Trimming cost V 4 bases and J 0 bases; bases outside gene matches: 2. This CDR3 region has 15 residues. Germline lookup yields CDR1 SGHAT and CDR2 FQDESV (reference sequence). CDR3 in amino acids: CASSSGQSNTGELFF. The DNA of the CDR3 is TGTGCCAGCAGCTCGGGACAGTCGAACACCGGGGAGCTGTTTTTT. Combining the CDR3 with reference TRBV11-1 and TRBJ2-2 gives the whole variable domain EAEVAQSPRYKITEKSQAVAFWCDPISGHATLYWYRQILGQGPELLVQFQDESVVDDSQLPKDRFSAERLKGVDSTLKIQPAELGDSAMYLCASSSGQSNTGELFFGEGSRLTVL.

J is TRBJ2-7 and V is TRBV5-5; weak D call: TRBD2 (5 bases). V gave up 1 base and J gave up 3 bases, with 14 bases separating them. Per the germline V gene, CDR1 is SGHKS and CDR2 is YYEKEE (reference sequence). CDR3 size: 15 residues. The CDR3 is CASSLTGSVLYEQYF. In DNA, the CDR3 is TGTGCCAGCAGCTTGACTGGTAGCGTCCTCTACGAGCAGTACTTC.

The chain employs TRBV28 and TRBJ1-5, with unresolved D. Trimming shortened V by 7 bases and J by 2 bases, and 12 bases separated the two germline ends. Germline V gene lookup returns CDR1 MDHEN and CDR2 SYDVKM. This CDR3 region has 14 residues. The CDR3 reads CASTVYRGNQPQHF. In nucleotides, the CDR3 is TGTGCCAGCACCGTATACCGAGGCAATCAGCCCCAGCATTTT.

The chain employs TRBV5-1 and TRBJ1-1, with D possibly being TRBD1 (5 bases). V lost 3 bases and J 3 bases, leaving 12 bases between the germline ends. The CDR3 has 14 amino acids. Germline V lookup: CDR1 SGHRS, CDR2 YFSETQ. The CDR3 here is CASSSDRDYTEAFF. The CDR3 region has the DNA TGCGCCAGCAGCTCCGACAGAGATTACACTGAAGCTTTCTTT.

The V call is TRBV11-2, the J call TRBJ2-1; D call uncertain. V lost 4 bases and J lost 7, with 8 bases in between. The CDR3 has 12 residues. The germline V gene encodes CDR1 SGHAT and CDR2 FQNNGV. CDR3 residues: CASSSYFNEQFF. The CDR3 DNA follows: TGTGCCAGCAGCTCGTACTTTAATGAGCAGTTCTTC.

In its sample, this clone was seen a few times. The chain's CDR3 is CASSSPGQQNYGYTF. Written as DNA, the CDR3 is TGTGCCAGCAGCTCTCCGGGACAGCAGAACTATGGCTACACCTTC. This chain connects TRBV7-2 to TRBJ1-2; the match to TRBD1 covers 7 bases. The germline V gene encodes CDR1 SGHTA and CDR2 FQGNSA. J gave up 2 bases and V 4 bases, and 7 bases lay outside the gene matches. The length of the CDR3 is 15 residues.

The CDR3 region is CASRSTGATETQYF. CDR3 nucleotides: TGTGCCAGCAGGTCGACAGGGGCCACGGAGACCCAGTACTTC. The rearrangement joins TRBV28 to TRBJ2-5, with 8 bases identical to TRBD1. V lost 6 bases and J lost 5; bases outside the gene matches: 8. CDR1 and CDR2 from the germline V gene are MDHEN and SYDVKM. The CDR3 runs 14 residues.

This chain links TRBV30 with TRBJ1-5; D is unclear. The CDR3 covers 14 residues. The germline gives CDR1 GTSNPN, CDR2 SVGIG (reference sequence). Trimming removed 5 bases from V and 0 bases from J, with 11 bases in between. The CDR3 here is CAWGQAASNQPQHF. CDR3 DNA: TGTGCCTGGGGGCAGGCAGCTAGCAATCAGCCCCAGCATTTT.

The CDR3 sequence is CASSLGLTGDPNYGYTF. The CDR3 bases are TGTGCCAGCAGCTTAGGACTGACAGGGGACCCTAACTATGGCTACACCTTC. The chain is built from TRBV13 and TRBJ1-2; 8 positions agree with TRBD1. This CDR3 has 17 amino acids. CDR1 and CDR2 (germline): PRHDT, FYEKMQ (reference sequence). V dropped 0 bases and J dropped 0; count of bases not matched to a gene: 6.

This clone was counted a single time. The chain combines TRBV11-1 with TRBJ2-7; unclear D gene. The V end was cut by 1 base, the J end by 1 base, with 8 bases between. The CDR3 runs 14 residues. The germline V gene encodes CDR1 SGHAT and CDR2 FQDESV (reference sequence). DNA for the CDR3: TGTGCCAGCAGCTTAGAATCAGTATCCTACGAGCAGTACTTC. Protein sequence: CASSLESVSYEQYF.

V is TRBV5-5 and J is TRBJ2-2; 7 bases are shared with TRBD1. In germline, CDR1 is SGHKS, CDR2 YYEKEE (reference sequence). V was clipped by 5 bases and J by 4 bases; unmatched bases: 11. This CDR3 comprises 16 residues. CDR3: CASRKRDSSVTGELFF. The DNA of the CDR3 is TGTGCCAGCAGAAAACGGGACAGTTCGGTCACCGGGGAGCTGTTTTTT.

This clone was counted a few times. V and J are TRBV2 and TRBJ1-2; 10 bases are shared with TRBD1. The V gene's germline CDR1 is SNHLY and CDR2 FYNNEI. This CDR3 spans 12 amino acids. V shed 9 bases and J 8 bases; nucleotides not matched to a gene: 6. The CDR3 spells CARSGTGDGYTF. The DNA of the CDR3 is TGTGCCAGGTCCGGGACAGGGGACGGCTACACCTTC.

The chain carries TRBV5-1 and TRBJ1-2; 7 positions match TRBD1. V lost 4 bases and J lost 4; bases outside the gene matches: 7. CDR1 and CDR2 (germline): SGHRS, YFSETQ. The CDR3 covers 14 residues. The DNA of the CDR3 is TGCGCCAGCAGCGACCCGGGACAGACCTATGGCTACACCTTC. As protein: CASSDPGQTYGYTF. Based on the CDR3 plus reference TRBV5-1 and TRBJ1-2, the full variable domain is KAGVTQTPRYLIKTRGQQVTLSCSPISGHRSVSWYQQTPGQGLQFLFEYFSETQRNKGNFPGRFSGRQFSNSRSEMNVSTLELGDSALYLCASSDPGQTYGYTFGSGTRLTVV.